Listed below are T cell receptor beta chains from one sample, sequenced in a study of CD8+CD57+ T cells in acquired aplastic anemia. In TCRdb, the reads were re-called with MiXCR into one record per CDR3 protein. The sample records around 430,000 distinct CDR3 sequences, approximately 32% being singletons. The sequenced sample consisted of sorted CD4+, CD8+, or CD8+CD57+ T cells (not recorded which) from PBMCs. The origin of the receptors is a human donor with aplastic anemia. The CDR3 runs from the conserved cysteine through the conserved F or W. Each record gives: D gene, V gene, J gene, clone size, CDR3 DNA, CDR3 protein. A D gene is named only where the DNA matches it firmly. Expanded clones are given a class, and other clones once, few, many or no size at all.

NA,TRBV19,TRBJ1-5,many,TGTGCCAGTAGTATTTGGGACTATAGCAATCAGCCCCAGCATTTT,CASSIWDYSNQPQHF
NA,TRBV20-1,TRBJ1-2,many,TGCAGTGCTAGATGGCGGCTAGGGGGGACACTCTATGGCTACACCTTC,CSARWRLGGTLYGYTF
NA,TRBV9,TRBJ2-7,many,TGTGCCAGCAGCGCCCGGTCGGACTTCTCCTACGAGCAGTACTTC,CASSARSDFSYEQYF
NA,TRBV9,TRBJ1-6,NA,TGTGCCAGCAGCTTCAGGGTTAATTCACCCCTCCACTTT,CASSFRVNSPLHF
NA,TRBV20-1,TRBJ1-2,few,TGCAGTGCTGCCCGTGCGACGGGGATTAACTATGGCTACACCTTC,CSAARATGINYGYTF
TRBD2,TRBV29-1,TRBJ2-1,few,TGCAGCGTTGTAGCGGGGGGGCCCTACAATGAGCAGTTCTTC,CSVVAGGPYNEQFF
NA,TRBV5-4,TRBJ2-5,NA,TGTGCCAGCAGTTGGGCAGGGTGGGAGACCCAGTACTTC,CASSWAGWETQYF
TRBD2,TRBV12-3/TRBV12-4,TRBJ2-3,few,TGTGCCAGCAGCCCAGCGGGAGAGTTTGGGGATACGCAGTATTTT,CASSPAGEFGDTQYF
NA,TRBV7-2,TRBJ2-5,NA,TGTGCCAGCAGCTTACCCAGCCCTTTGGTACACTTC,CASSLPSPLVHF
NA,TRBV7-2,TRBJ2-1,NA,TGTGCCAGCAGCTTAGGGGGGGCGCGGAATGAGCAGTTCTTC,CASSLGGARNEQFF
NA,TRBV25-1,TRBJ1-6,few,TGTGCCAGCAGTGACCGGGACACTTCACCCCTCCACTTT,CASSDRDTSPLHF
NA,TRBV15,TRBJ1-3,few,TGTGCCACCAGCAGAGACCGGTTGAAGGGAAACACCATATATTTT,CATSRDRLKGNTIYF
NA,TRBV11-1,TRBJ2-7,few,TGTGCCAGCAGCTTCGAAACCTTCTTTGGAAATTCCTACGAGCAGTACTTC,CASSFETFFGNSYEQYF
NA,TRBV4-2,TRBJ2-2,NA,TGTGCCAGCAGCCAAGATCGGGGGACTGCGAACACCGGGGAGCTGTTTTTT,CASSQDRGTANTGELFF
TRBD2,TRBV10-3,TRBJ2-7,few,TGTGCCAGCAGTCCACTAGCGGGGGGGAACGAGCAGTACTTC,CASSPLAGGNEQYF
NA,TRBV4-2,TRBJ1-6,many,TGTGCCAGCAGCCAAGCCAGTCTTAATTCACCCCTCCACTTT,CASSQASLNSPLHF
TRBD2,TRBV12-3/TRBV12-4,TRBJ2-3,NA,TGTGCCAGCAGTTTAAGAACCAGCGGGATAAGCACAGATACGCAGTATTTC,CASSLRTSGISTDTQYF
NA,TRBV3-1,TRBJ1-3,NA,TGTGCCAGCAGACCTACTTTCGGGACATTTGTTGGAAACACCATATATTTT,CASRPTFGTFVGNTIYF
TRBD1,TRBV7-3,TRBJ1-2,NA,TGTGCCAGCGGCTCTCCGGGACAGCCTTATGGCTACACCTTC,CASGSPGQPYGYTF
NA,TRBV2,TRBJ1-2,NA,TGTGCCAGCAGTGTGGGAGCACCCAACTATGGCTACACCTTC,CASSVGAPNYGYTF
NA,TRBV7-2,TRBJ2-1,NA,TGTGCCAGCAGCTTCCAGGGAGGAGGAGTGGAGCAGTTCTTC,CASSFQGGGVEQFF
NA,TRBV19,TRBJ2-7,many,TGTGCCAGTAGCGTCCCCGGACAGCTAATCTACGAGCAGTACTTC,CASSVPGQLIYEQYF
NA,TRBV29-1,TRBJ2-2,many,TGCAGCGTCACACAAGTGACGGGACATGCGAACACCGGGGAGCTGTTTTTT,CSVTQVTGHANTGELFF
NA,TRBV20-1,TRBJ1-6,many,TGCAGTGCTACACGGGACCACTCCTATAATTCACCCCTCCACTTT,CSATRDHSYNSPLHF
TRBD1,TRBV10-3,TRBJ1-2,many,TGTGCCATCAGCTGGACAGGGGATGGCTACACCTTC,CAISWTGDGYTF
NA,TRBV7-2,TRBJ1-2,many,TGTGCCAGCAGCTTGGTCGGTGGCTACACCTTC,CASSLVGGYTF
NA,TRBV9,TRBJ1-6,many,TGTGCCAGCAGCGCCGGATTTGACGAGGACGTCCACTTT,CASSAGFDEDVHF
TRBD1,TRBV4-3,TRBJ1-5,few,TGCGCCAGCAGCCAAGGAGCGCAGGGGGATCAGCCCCAGCATTTT,CASSQGAQGDQPQHF
TRBD2,TRBV5-1,TRBJ2-7,many,TGTGCCAGCAGCTTGGCCGGGACTAGTTACGAGCAGTACTTC,CASSLAGTSYEQYF
NA,TRBV30,TRBJ2-7,few,TGTGCCTGGAGTGTGCGCGAGCAGTACTTC,CAWSVREQYF
NA,TRBV9,TRBJ2-7,many,TGTGCCAGCAGCGTAGATGTCAACTCCTACGAGCAGTACTTC,CASSVDVNSYEQYF
NA,TRBV9,TRBJ2-7,many,TGTGCCAGCAGCGCGTCGGGATTCGGGTACGAGCAGTACTTC,CASSASGFGYEQYF
TRBD2,TRBV29-1,TRBJ2-1,NA,TGCAGCGTTCGGACTAGCGGGGGGGCTCCCGCCTACAATGAGCAGTTCTTC,CSVRTSGGAPAYNEQFF
NA,TRBV20-1,TRBJ1-4,few,TGCAGTGCTACGGAACCTTCGGAAAAACTGTTTTTT,CSATEPSEKLFF